These T cell receptor beta chains were read from a single sample in a study of shared clonotypes between healthy human individuals. The repertoire was sequenced with immunoSEQ multiplex PCR; TCRdb's copy has only in-frame clones and lacks some. The data hold millions of clones, with just over 90% observed a single time. The sequencing sample was made of naive CD4+ T cells from PBMCs. These receptors all stem from a man younger than 35 in good health. Some clones in this sample may be carry-over from other donors' samples. Each CDR3 is given with its conserved first and last residue. The D gene is left open where the match is weak. Size tells how often a clone was seen (once, few, many) or the class of an expanded clone, and some rows leave it out.

.	TRBV28	.	TRBJ1-1	CASSPGGMRGSAFF	TGTGCCAGCAGCCCGGGGGGGATGAGGGGATCGGCTTTCTTT
TRBD2	TRBV7-8	.	TRBJ2-1	CASSSSSGRSVRNEQFF	TGTGCCAGCAGCTCATCTAGCGGGAGGAGCGTTAGGAATGAGCAGTTCTTC
.	TRBV9	once	TRBJ2-7	CASSDSLEQYF	TGTGCCAGCAGTGACTCCCTCGAGCAGTACTTC
.	TRBV5-4	.	TRBJ2-1	CASTQTRSDNEQFF	TGTGCCAGCACCCAAACTAGGTCCGACAATGAGCAGTTCTTC
.	TRBV9	.	TRBJ2-2	CASSLMGNSNTGELFF	TGTGCCAGCAGCCTCATGGGTAACTCGAACACCGGGGAGCTGTTTTTT
TRBD2	TRBV6-5	.	TRBJ2-1	CASSRKTGLARQFF	TGTGCCAGCAGCAGAAAAACTGGACTAGCGAGGCAGTTCTTC
TRBD2	TRBV4-2	.	TRBJ2-1	CASSHPGPSGYNEQFF	TGTGCCAGCAGCCACCCGGGCCCTAGCGGCTACAATGAGCAGTTCTTC
.	TRBV28	.	TRBJ2-5	CASSPEETQYF	TGTGCCAGCAGTCCAGAAGAGACCCAGTACTTC
.	TRBV5-4	.	TRBJ2-1	CASSFSYNEQFF	TGTGCCAGCAGCTTTAGTTACAATGAGCAGTTCTTC
.	TRBV7-9	.	TRBJ1-1	CASSLAANTEAFF	TGTGCCAGCAGCTTAGCAGCGAACACTGAAGCTTTCTTT
.	TRBV7-2	.	TRBJ2-1	CASSQEPSSYNEQFF	TGTGCCAGCAGCCAAGAACCTAGCTCCTACAATGAGCAGTTCTTC
TRBD2	TRBV5-6	.	TRBJ2-7	CASTGTSGRFEQYF	TGTGCCAGCACCGGGACTAGCGGGAGGTTTGAGCAGTACTTC
.	TRBV20-1	.	TRBJ2-1	CSALYNEQFF	TGCAGTGCCCTATACAATGAGCAGTTCTTC
.	TRBV5-1	once	TRBJ2-7	CASSWSWGDLYEQYF	TGCGCCAGCTCCTGGTCCTGGGGTGATCTCTACGAGCAGTACTTC
.	TRBV28	.	TRBJ2-2	CASSFFSFGTGELFF	TGTGCCAGCAGTTTCTTCAGCTTTGGCACCGGGGAGCTGTTTTTT
.	TRBV19	.	TRBJ1-2	CASSTGPWDGYTF	TGTGCCAGTAGTACCGGCCCTTGGGATGGCTACACCTTC
TRBD2	TRBV28	.	TRBJ2-3	CASSLWRLAGGSTDTQYF	TGTGCCAGCAGTTTATGGCGACTAGCGGGTGGAAGCACAGATACGCAGTATTTT
.	TRBV30	.	TRBJ2-5	CAWGPNRYQETQYF	TGTGCCTGGGGGCCCAACAGGTACCAAGAGACCCAGTACTTC
TRBD2	TRBV6-5	.	TRBJ2-1	CASSYLASGRDKQFF	TGTGCCAGCAGTTACCTGGCTAGCGGGAGAGACAAGCAGTTCTTC
.	TRBV9	.	TRBJ2-7	CASSVGLAKEGSEQYF	TGTGCCAGCAGCGTAGGGTTAGCTAAAGAAGGGAGCGAGCAGTACTTC
.	TRBV5-6	.	TRBJ2-7	CASSRELGYEQYF	TGTGCCAGCAGCCGGGAACTAGGTTACGAGCAGTACTTC
.	TRBV10-3	.	TRBJ2-6	CAISEWPSGANVLTF	TGTGCCATCAGTGAGTGGCCCTCTGGGGCCAACGTCCTGACTTTC
.	TRBV19	.	TRBJ2-7	CASSQSDYEQYF	TGTGCCAGTAGTCAGTCGGATTACGAGCAGTACTTC
.	TRBV5-1	.	TRBJ2-2	CASSLVPGSYTGELFF	TGCGCCAGCAGCTTGGTTCCCGGGAGCTACACCGGGGAGCTGTTTTTT